This T cell receptor (beta chain) was sequenced in a study of T-cell reconstitution after alpha-beta-depleted transplantation in children. The length of the CDR3 is 11 residues. Germline-derived CDR1 and CDR2 are MNHEY and SVGAGI. Trimming stripped 8 bases from V and 3 bases from J, with 7 bases between. Unique molecular identifiers were incorporated into the prepared TCRbeta library. Using its own MiXCR run on the PCR reads, TCRdb lists one record per CDR3 protein. The table shows 200,000 to 250,000 distinct CDR3 sequences, with approximately 9.5% occurring only once. This clonotype was counted only a few times.

The chain joins TRBV6-5 to TRBJ1-1; D unresolved. Sequenced material: PBMCs from the stem cell graft donor, taken from the stem cell graft. The origin of this receptor is a human donor who donated a stem cell graft to a child with acute lymphoblastic leukemia. CDR3 protein: CASLRDTEAFF. The CDR3 nucleotides are TGTGCCAGCCTAAGGGACACTGAAGCTTTCTTT.